The clone carrying this T cell receptor (beta chain) has at least ten counts. Its antigen is unknown. V shed 3 bases, J shed 0 bases, and the junction held 8 bases outside the gene matches. Germline V CDR1 and CDR2: ENHRY, SYGVKD. The CDR3 is 18 residues long. This entry is derived from a study of T cells after yellow fever vaccination. Study conclusions and caveats: Abundant contaminating clonotypes from the bulk population could appear in FACS-sorted repertoires. The secondary T-cell response peaked on day 5, not day 15, but was weaker. Clonotypes shared by both compartments, CD4 and CD8, made up a small share.

5'RACE template switching added a universal primer site and UMIs to TCR cDNA. TCRdb re-derived calls from the 5' RACE reads in MiXCR, one entry per CDR3 protein. Counted here are 200,000 or so distinct CDR3 sequences, 6% to 8% occurring once; the ten biggest clones make up about 0.95%. This rearrangement joins TRBV10-3 to TRBJ2-1, with 10 bases aligning to TRBD2. Sequenced here: CD4+ T cells sorted from PBMCs, sampled on the day of the yellow fever booster vaccination. The TCR comes from a young man who received the YFV17D yellow fever vaccine. DNA for the CDR3: TGTGCCATCAGTGATCTAGCTAGCGGGAGTCCCTCCTACAATGAGCAGTTCTTC. This translates into CAISDLASGSPSYNEQFF.